Below are 29 T cell receptor beta chains sequenced from a single sample in a study of blood T cell repertoires in COVID-19. Clones were sequenced by immunoSEQ multiplex PCR, and TCRdb holds only the in-frame ones, with some missing. The sample comprises about 180,000 clones, about nine tenths of which are singletons, and 9% to 10% rests with the top ten. Material: PBMCs or T cells enriched from blood (not recorded which). The receptors originated from a woman aged 18-35 years who had recovered from COVID-19.

The chain joins TRBV6-5 to TRBJ1-4; no clear D gene. Germline CDR1 and CDR2: MNHEY and SVGAGI. With 6 bases removed from V and 8 bases from J, the gap between germline ends came to 19 bases. There are 15 residues in the CDR3. CDR3 sequence reads: CASRTHRNLEEKLFF. The CDR3 coding sequence is TGTGCCAGCAGAACCCACCGCAACCTGGAGGAAAAACTGTTTTTT.

This chain links TRBV6-5 with TRBJ2-3; maybe TRBD1 (5 bases). Germline V gene lookup returns CDR1 MNHEY and CDR2 SVGAGI. V dropped 5 bases and J dropped 3 bases, with 12 bases sitting between them. CDR3 length: 14 residues. CDR3 residues: CASSPNSGTDTQYF. DNA for the CDR3: TGTGCCAGCAGTCCCAATTCAGGGACAGATACGCAGTATTTT.

The chain combines TRBV9 with TRBJ2-7; 12 bases are a match to TRBD2. The germline gives CDR1 SGDLS, CDR2 YYNGEE. Losses at the gene ends were 3 bases for V and 3 bases for J; bases not matched to a gene: 1. The CDR3 has 14 residues. The chain's CDR3 is CASSATSGSYEQYF. DNA of the CDR3: TGTGCCAGCAGCGCGACTAGCGGGAGCTACGAGCAGTACTTC.

V is TRBV28 and J is TRBJ1-4; 7 bases map to TRBD1. Trimming removed 3 bases from V and 0 bases from J; junction bases left unmatched: 13. Per the germline V gene, CDR1 is MDHEN and CDR2 is SYDVKM. The CDR3 sequence is 19 residues long. The CDR3 here is CASSFSLTGLPSTNEKLFF. The CDR3 DNA reads TGTGCCAGCAGTTTTTCTCTGACAGGGTTACCCTCAACTAATGAAAAACTGTTTTTT.

About this clone: A junction end diverges from the germline sequence, so it may reflect a read error. The genes are TRBV28 and TRBJ1-3; possibly TRBD1 for D (6 bases). CDR1 MDHEN and CDR2 SYDVKM come from the germline V gene. The CDR3 length is 15 residues. The CDR3 DNA sequence: TGTGCCAGCAGTTTTCCCAGGGGCTCTGGGAACACCATATATTTT. It yields the protein CASSFPRGSGNTIYF. Based on the CDR3 plus reference TRBV28 and TRBJ1-3, the full variable domain is DVKVTQSSRYLVKRTGEKVFLECVQDMDHENMFWYRQDPGLGLRLIYFSYDVKMKEKGDIPEGYSVSREKKERFSLILESASTNQTSMYLCASSFPRGSGNTIYFGEGSWLTVV.

The CDR3 region has the DNA TGTGCCAGCAGCTTCAACAAGCGGGGGGGCGTAGATACGCAGTATTTT. Protein: CASSFNKRGGVDTQYF. V and J are TRBV7-2 and TRBJ2-3; TRBD2 matches 10 bases. CDR1 and CDR2 from the germline V gene are SGHTA and FQGNSA. With V trimmed by 3 bases and J by 5 bases, 8 bases remained unmatched. The CDR3 is 16 amino acids. Filled out from reference TRBV7-2 and TRBJ2-3, the complete variable domain reads GAGVSQSPSNKVTEKGKDVELRCDPISGHTALYWYRQSLGQGLEFLIYFQGNSAPDKSGLPSDRFSAERTGGSVSTLTIQRTQQEDSAVYLCASSFNKRGGVDTQYFGPGTRLTVL.

The chain carries TRBV9 and TRBJ2-2, with 8 bases matching TRBD2. There are 16 residues in the CDR3. Trimming cost V 1 base and J 4 bases; bases outside gene matches: 6. Per germline, CDR1 SGDLS and CDR2 YYNGEE. CDR3 coding DNA: TGTGCCAGCAGCGTACCCAGCGGGAGTGGCACCGGGGAGCTGTTTTTT. Translating it yields CASSVPSGSGTGELFF. The whole variable domain, remainder taken from reference TRBV9 and TRBJ2-2, is DSGVTQTPKHLITATGQRVTLRCSPRSGDLSVYWYQQSLDQGLQFLIQYYNGEERAKGNILERFSAQQFPDLHSELNLSSLELGDSALYFCASSVPSGSGTGELFFGEGSRLTVL.

The rearrangement joins TRBV18 to TRBJ2-1; 7 bases agree with TRBD1. Germline V CDR1 and CDR2: KGHSH, LQKENI. The V and J ends lost 4 bases and 7 bases, in that order; junction bases with no gene match: 4. The length of the CDR3 is 13 residues. The CDR3 here is CASSHDRENEQFF. The CDR3 DNA sequence: TGTGCCAGCTCACATGACAGGGAAAATGAGCAGTTCTTC.

The chain has TRBV2 and TRBJ2-5; TRBD2 is a possible D gene (6 bases). CDR1 is SNHLY and CDR2 is FYNNEI in the germline V gene. This CDR3 is 15 amino acids long. V lost 7 bases and J lost 6, with 21 bases in between. The CDR3 spells CASNLLDGGRKTQYF. The CDR3 nucleotides read TGTGCCAGCAACCTACTCGACGGGGGAAGAAAGACCCAGTACTTC.

This clone was detected once. The CDR3 coding sequence is TGTGCCAGCAGCGTCTTATCCGGGGAGCTGTTTTTT. Translating it yields CASSVLSGELFF. The chain is built from TRBV9 and TRBJ2-2, with D hard to call. The CDR3 is made up of 12 amino acids. The ends were cut back, 2 bases at V and 6 bases at J, with 5 bases in the middle. CDR1 is SGDLS, CDR2 YYNGEE, per germline.

The rearrangement joins TRBV2 to TRBJ1-1, with D maybe TRBD1 (5 bases). Trimming stripped 7 bases from V and 7 bases from J, with 16 bases between. The V gene's germline CDR1 is SNHLY and CDR2 FYNNEI. This CDR3 region has 13 residues. CDR3 region: CASTKDRQLEAFF. CDR3 DNA sequence: TGTGCCAGCACCAAAGACAGACAGCTTGAAGCTTTCTTT.

The V gene is TRBV5-1, the J gene TRBJ1-1; weak D call: TRBD1 (6 bases). Germline loops: CDR1 SGHRS, CDR2 YFSETQ. The CDR3 extends over 14 amino acids. V was clipped by 0 bases and J by 7 bases, with 13 bases between them. The CDR3: CASSLGGQLLEAFF. The CDR3 DNA reads TGCGCCAGCAGCTTGGGGGGGCAGCTCCTTGAAGCTTTCTTT.

This clone was seen a single time. The CDR3 coding sequence is TGCGCCAGCAGCTTGGATGCAGGGTGGAACACTGAAGCTTTCTTT. It encodes CASSLDAGWNTEAFF. The V and J genes are TRBV5-1 and TRBJ1-1; possible D gene TRBD1, 5 bases. Trimming took 0 bases from V and 1 from J, leaving 10 bases between them. This CDR3 is 15 amino acids long. The germline CDR1 and CDR2 sequences are SGHRS and YFSETQ.

This clone was picked up one time. V and J are TRBV28 and TRBJ1-2, with a weak D call TRBD1 (6 bases). V lost 6 bases and J lost 5, with 25 bases in between. Germline-derived CDR1 and CDR2 are MDHEN and SYDVKM. The CDR3 is made up of 17 amino acids. CDR3 sequence (DNA): TGTGCCAGCAGGACTCCTCCCGGGACACGGGAGGGATATGGCTACACCTTC. Its protein is CASRTPPGTREGYGYTF.

The chain is built from TRBV29-1 and TRBJ2-2, with D possibly matching TRBD1 (6 bases). CDR1 is SQVTM, CDR2 ANQGSEA, per germline. The V and J ends lost 2 bases and 0 bases respectively, with 7 bases between them. The CDR3 extends over 14 amino acids. The CDR3 DNA reads TGCAGCGTTGAATGGGACACGAACACCGGGGAGCTGTTTTTT. Amino acids: CSVEWDTNTGELFF.

The V call is TRBV28, the J call TRBJ2-7; 14 positions agree with TRBD2. The germline V gene has CDR1 MDHEN and CDR2 SYDVKM. The CDR3 has 15 amino acids. The junction had 3 bases not matched to a gene; V was cut back by 5 bases and J by 3 bases. In DNA form, the CDR3 reads TGTGCCAGCAGTCCCGGGACTAGCGGGAGCTACGAGCAGTACTTC. As protein: CASSPGTSGSYEQYF.

This clone was counted between two and nine times. One end of the junction does not line up with germline, which may come from a read error. The chain carries TRBV29-1 and TRBJ1-2; weak D call: TRBD1 (6 bases). This CDR3 is built from 14 residues. Per the germline V gene, CDR1 is SQVTM and CDR2 is ANQGSEA. The CDR3 here is CSVETSTQGGGNFF. The CDR3 DNA is TGCAGCGTTGAAACGTCCACCCAAGGGGGGGGAAATTTCTTC. The full variable domain, with the rest looked up from reference TRBV29-1 and TRBJ1-2, is SAVISQKPSRDICQRGTSLTIQCQVDSQVTMMFWYRQQPGQSLTLIATANQGSEATYESGFVIDKFPISRPNLTFSTLTVSNMSPEDSSIYLCSVETSTQGGGNFFGSGTRLTVV.

J is TRBJ2-7 and V is TRBV6-1; maybe TRBD2 (6 bases). Germline V gene sequence: CDR1 MNHNS, CDR2 SASEGT. This CDR3 comprises 16 residues. The ends were cut back, 2 bases at V and 3 bases at J, with 17 bases in the middle. The CDR3 DNA follows: TGTGCCAGCAGTGAATGGGAAGCAGGGAGGCTCTACGAGCAGTACTTC. Protein product: CASSEWEAGRLYEQYF.

This sequence joins TRBV7-8 and TRBJ2-1; TRBD1 might be the D (9 bases). CDR1 and CDR2 (germline): SGHVS, FQNEAQ. Trimming removed 5 bases at V and 7 bases at J, with 18 bases between. The CDR3 covers 15 residues. The CDR3 reads CASSDSGTGLNEQFF. Here the CDR3 DNA reads TGTGCCAGCAGCGATAGCGGGACAGGGTTAAATGAGCAGTTCTTC. The whole variable domain, remainder taken from reference TRBV7-8 and TRBJ2-1, is GAGVSQSPRYKVAKRGQDVALRCDPISGHVSLFWYQQALGQGPEFLTYFQNEAQLDKSGLPSDRFFAERPEGSVSTLKIQRTQQEDSAVYLCASSDSGTGLNEQFFGPGTRLTVL.

V is TRBV9 and J is TRBJ2-3; 10 positions agree with TRBD2. Germline CDR1 SGDLS, CDR2 YYNGEE. This CDR3 is built from 15 residues. J was trimmed by 2 bases and V by 4 bases; bases with no gene match: 4. The CDR3 nucleotides are TGTGCCAGCAGCAGGAGCGGGAGGGCCACAGATACGCAGTATTTT. Protein product: CASSRSGRATDTQYF.

This clone counts as medium-sized. This chain uses TRBV19 with TRBJ1-4; D gene uncertain. The V end was cut by 3 bases, the J end by 7 bases, with 12 bases between. The germline gives CDR1 LNHDA, CDR2 SQIVND (reference sequence). CDR3 size: 14 residues. The CDR3 protein is CASSMPSGSEKLFF. The CDR3 coding sequence is TGTGCCAGTAGTATGCCTTCGGGGAGTGAAAAACTGTTTTTT.

This clone was counted between two and nine times. The gene calls are TRBV4-2 and TRBJ1-6; TRBD1 might be the D (6 bases). Germline V gives CDR1 LGHNA, CDR2 YNFKEQ. Trimming took off 3 bases at V and 7 bases at J, with 13 bases between the two ends. The CDR3 is 15 amino acids. Written as DNA, the CDR3 is TGTGCCAGCAGCCATGAAACAGGGTACAATTCACCCCTCCACTTT. Amino acids: CASSHETGYNSPLHF.

This clone was seen once. The V and J genes are TRBV6-5 and TRBJ2-1, with 7 nucleotides matching TRBD2. CDR1 is MNHEY, CDR2 SVGAGI, per germline. The CDR3 has 15 amino acids. Trimming removed 6 bases from V and 1 base from J; junction bases left unmatched: 6. The CDR3 nucleotides are TGTGCCAGCAGCGTGACTAGCACTTCCTACAATGAGCAGTTCTTC. It codes for CASSVTSTSYNEQFF.

The chain carries TRBV4-2 and TRBJ2-3, with TRBD2 matching 11 bases. This CDR3 spans 17 amino acids. V was pared by 4 bases and J by 5 bases, with 11 bases of the junction left unmatched. Looked up from germline, CDR1 is LGHNA and CDR2 is YNFKEQ. CDR3 sequence: CASSPLGSGGGGDTQYF. DNA for the CDR3: TGTGCCAGCAGCCCCTTGGGTAGCGGGGGGGGTGGAGATACGCAGTATTTT.

This clone was recorded many times. The chain has TRBV7-9 and TRBJ1-1; D ambiguous. The germline V and J ends were trimmed by 1 base and 3 bases, with 12 bases remaining between them. The CDR3 consists of 15 residues. Germline V lookup: CDR1 SEHNR, CDR2 FQNEAQ (reference sequence). CDR3 residues: CASSLGSGGDTEAFF. CDR3 sequence (DNA): TGTGCCAGCAGCTTAGGGAGCGGCGGTGACACTGAAGCTTTCTTT.

In this sample, this clone turned up a few times. The rearrangement links TRBV2 to TRBJ1-4; the D gene is possibly TRBD1 (6 bases). The germline gives CDR1 SNHLY, CDR2 FYNNEI. This CDR3 comprises 13 residues. Trimming took 10 bases from V and 2 from J, leaving 11 bases between them. The DNA for the CDR3 is TGTGCCAACGGACAGCTCACTAATGAAAAACTGTTTTTT. Amino acid sequence: CANGQLTNEKLFF.

The chain joins TRBV5-1 to TRBJ2-5; 9 bases align to TRBD1. Trimming cost V 4 bases and J 5 bases; bases outside gene matches: 9. CDR1 and CDR2 (germline): SGHRS, YFSETQ. This CDR3 comprises 15 residues. CDR3 protein: CASSISDRGRETQYF. In nucleotides, the CDR3 is TGCGCCAGCAGCATTTCTGACAGGGGGAGGGAGACCCAGTACTTC. The full variable domain, its missing parts supplied by reference TRBV5-1 and TRBJ2-5, is KAGVTQTPRYLIKTRGQQVTLSCSPISGHRSVSWYQQTPGQGLQFLFEYFSETQRNKGNFPGRFSGRQFSNSRSEMNVSTLELGDSALYLCASSISDRGRETQYFGPGTRLLVL.

CDR3 bases: TGTGCCAGCACCTTACTAGCGGGAGAGAGGGAGCAGTTCTTC. Translated: CASTLLAGEREQFF. The chain joins TRBV5-6 to TRBJ2-1; 11 bases line up with TRBD2. Losses at the gene ends were 6 bases for V and 10 bases for J; bases not matched to a gene: 9. CDR1 is SGHDT, CDR2 YYEEEE, per germline. CDR3 length equals 14 residues. The variable domain in full, with the rest retrieved from reference TRBV5-6 and TRBJ2-1, is DAGVTQSPTHLIKTRGQQVTLRCSPKSGHDTVSWYQQALGQGPQFIFQYYEEEERQRGNFPDRFSGHQFPNYSSELNVNALLLGDSALYLCASTLLAGEREQFFGPGTRLTVL.

This chain joins TRBV10-3 and TRBJ2-1; D call uncertain. CDR3 size: 12 residues. The germline gives CDR1 ENHRY, CDR2 SYGVKD. The ends were cut back, 0 bases at V and 6 bases at J, with 3 bases in the middle. The CDR3 region has the DNA TGTGCCATCAGTGAGTCCGGCAATGAGCAGTTCTTC. Protein: CAISESGNEQFF.